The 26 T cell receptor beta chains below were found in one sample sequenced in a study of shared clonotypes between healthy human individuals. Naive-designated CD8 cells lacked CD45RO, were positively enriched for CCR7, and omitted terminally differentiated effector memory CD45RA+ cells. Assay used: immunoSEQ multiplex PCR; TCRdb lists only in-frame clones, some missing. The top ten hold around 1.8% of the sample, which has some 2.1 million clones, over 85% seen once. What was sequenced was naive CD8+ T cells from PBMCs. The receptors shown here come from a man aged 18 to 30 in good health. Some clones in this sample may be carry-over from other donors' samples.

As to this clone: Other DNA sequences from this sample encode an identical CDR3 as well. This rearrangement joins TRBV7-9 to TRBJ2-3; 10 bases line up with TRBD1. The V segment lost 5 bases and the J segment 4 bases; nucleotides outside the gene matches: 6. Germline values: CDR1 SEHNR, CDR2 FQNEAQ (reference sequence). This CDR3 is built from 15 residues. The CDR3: CASSPRDRGPDTQYF. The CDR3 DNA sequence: TGTGCCAGCAGCCCCCGGGACAGGGGCCCAGATACGCAGTATTTT. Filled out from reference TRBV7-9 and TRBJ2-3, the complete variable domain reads DTGVSQNPRHKITKRGQNVTFRCDPISEHNRLYWYRQTLGQGPEFLTYFQNEAQLEKSRLLSDRFSAERPKGSFSTLEIQRTEQGDSAMYLCASSPRDRGPDTQYFGPGTRLTVL.

In nucleotides, the CDR3 is TGTGCCAGCAGCTTAGTGACGAACCACAATGAGCAGTTCTTC. Amino acids: CASSLVTNHNEQFF. The J gene is TRBJ2-1, the V gene TRBV7-9; D remains unclear. V shed 1 base and J shed 5 bases, with 9 bases lying between them. There are 14 residues in the CDR3. Germline values: CDR1 SEHNR, CDR2 FQNEAQ (reference sequence).

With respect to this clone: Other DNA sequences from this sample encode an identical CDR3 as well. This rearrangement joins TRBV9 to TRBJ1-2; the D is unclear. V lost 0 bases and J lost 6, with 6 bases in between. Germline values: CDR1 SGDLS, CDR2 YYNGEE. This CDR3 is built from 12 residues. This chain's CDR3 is CASSVGGNGYTF. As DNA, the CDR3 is TGTGCCAGCAGCGTAGGCGGCAATGGCTACACCTTC.

The CDR3 loop reads CASSPRTSGEEYEQYF. CDR3 coding DNA: TGTGCCAGTAGTCCAAGGACTAGCGGAGAAGAATACGAGCAGTACTTC. This chain joins TRBV19 and TRBJ2-7, with TRBD2 matching over 10 bases. This CDR3 contains 16 residues. The germline gives CDR1 LNHDA, CDR2 SQIVND (reference sequence). Trimming at V came to 5 bases and at J to 4 bases, leaving 11 bases not matched to a gene.

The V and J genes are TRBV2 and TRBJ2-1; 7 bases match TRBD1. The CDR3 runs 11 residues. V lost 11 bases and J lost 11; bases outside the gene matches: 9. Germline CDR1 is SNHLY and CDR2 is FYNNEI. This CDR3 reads CAEWTGSKQFF. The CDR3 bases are TGTGCCGAGTGGACAGGCTCGAAGCAGTTCTTC.

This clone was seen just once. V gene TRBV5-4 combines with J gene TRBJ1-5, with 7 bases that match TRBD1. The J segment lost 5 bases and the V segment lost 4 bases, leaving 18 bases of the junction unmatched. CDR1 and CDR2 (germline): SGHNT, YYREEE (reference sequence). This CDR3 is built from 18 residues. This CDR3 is CASSATPPGQTTDQPQHF. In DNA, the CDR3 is TGTGCCAGCAGCGCTACACCACCGGGACAGACAACGGATCAGCCCCAGCATTTT.

CDR3 amino acids: CSAETAYNEQFF. CDR3 bases: TGCAGCGCCGAAACCGCCTACAATGAGCAGTTCTTC. The V and J genes are TRBV29-1 and TRBJ2-1; D gene ambiguous. Looked up from germline, CDR1 is SQVTM and CDR2 is ANQGSEA. CDR3 length equals 12 residues. V was trimmed by 7 bases and J by 2 bases, leaving 9 bases between them.

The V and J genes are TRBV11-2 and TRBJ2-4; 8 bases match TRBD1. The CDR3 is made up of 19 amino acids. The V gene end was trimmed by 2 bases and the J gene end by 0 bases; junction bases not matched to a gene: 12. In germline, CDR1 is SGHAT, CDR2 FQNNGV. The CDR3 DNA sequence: TGTGCCAGCAGCTTATCCTCTGACAGGGGACTTCTAGCCAAAAACATTCAGTACTTC. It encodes CASSLSSDRGLLAKNIQYF.

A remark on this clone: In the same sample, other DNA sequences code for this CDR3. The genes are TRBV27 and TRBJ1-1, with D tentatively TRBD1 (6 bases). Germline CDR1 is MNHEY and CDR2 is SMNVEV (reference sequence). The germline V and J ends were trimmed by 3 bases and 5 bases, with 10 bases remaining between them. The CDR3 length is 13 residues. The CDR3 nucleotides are TGTGCCAGCAGTTTGACAGGTTGGACTGAAGCTTTCTTT. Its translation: CASSLTGWTEAFF.

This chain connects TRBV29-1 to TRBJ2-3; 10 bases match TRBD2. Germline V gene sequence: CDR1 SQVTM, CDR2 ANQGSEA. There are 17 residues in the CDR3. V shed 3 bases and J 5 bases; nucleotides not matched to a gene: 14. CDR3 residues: CSVELRLLAGAQDTQYF. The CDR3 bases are TGCAGCGTTGAGTTGCGCCTCCTAGCGGGAGCACAAGATACGCAGTATTTT.

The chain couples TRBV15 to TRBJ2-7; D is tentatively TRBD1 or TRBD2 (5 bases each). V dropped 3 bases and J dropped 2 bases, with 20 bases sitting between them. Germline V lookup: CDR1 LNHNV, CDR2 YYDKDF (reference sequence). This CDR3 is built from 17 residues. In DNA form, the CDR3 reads TGTGCCACCAGCAGGGGGCGAGCCGGGACGGCCCCCTACGAGCAGTACTTC. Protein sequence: CATSRGRAGTAPYEQYF. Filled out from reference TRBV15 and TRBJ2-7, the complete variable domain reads DAMVIQNPRYQVTQFGKPVTLSCSQTLNHNVMYWYQQKSSQAPKLLFHYYDKDFNNEADTPDNFQSRRPNTSFCFLDIRSPGLGDTAMYLCATSRGRAGTAPYEQYFGPGTRLTVT.

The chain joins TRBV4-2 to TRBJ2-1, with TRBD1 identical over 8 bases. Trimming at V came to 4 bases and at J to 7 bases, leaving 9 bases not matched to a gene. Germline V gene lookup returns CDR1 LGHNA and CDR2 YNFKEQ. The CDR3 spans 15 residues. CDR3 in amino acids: CASSPAGGGVNEQFF. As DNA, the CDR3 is TGTGCCAGCAGCCCAGCAGGGGGCGGAGTGAATGAGCAGTTCTTC.

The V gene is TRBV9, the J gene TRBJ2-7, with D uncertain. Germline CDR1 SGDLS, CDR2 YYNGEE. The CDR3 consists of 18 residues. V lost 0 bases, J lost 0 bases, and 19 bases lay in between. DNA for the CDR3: TGTGCCAGCAGCGTAGGACCCACGGGCAGAGAAATCTCCTACGAGCAGTACTTC. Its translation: CASSVGPTGREISYEQYF. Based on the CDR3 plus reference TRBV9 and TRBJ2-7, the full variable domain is DSGVTQTPKHLITATGQRVTLRCSPRSGDLSVYWYQQSLDQGLQFLIQYYNGEERAKGNILERFSAQQFPDLHSELNLSSLELGDSALYFCASSVGPTGREISYEQYFGPGTRLTVT.

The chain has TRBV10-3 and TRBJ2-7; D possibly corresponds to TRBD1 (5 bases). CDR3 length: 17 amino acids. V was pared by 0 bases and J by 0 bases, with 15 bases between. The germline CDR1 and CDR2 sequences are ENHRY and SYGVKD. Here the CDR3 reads CAISESPRGMNSYEQYF. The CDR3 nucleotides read TGTGCCATCAGTGAGTCGCCAAGGGGAATGAACTCCTACGAGCAGTACTTC.

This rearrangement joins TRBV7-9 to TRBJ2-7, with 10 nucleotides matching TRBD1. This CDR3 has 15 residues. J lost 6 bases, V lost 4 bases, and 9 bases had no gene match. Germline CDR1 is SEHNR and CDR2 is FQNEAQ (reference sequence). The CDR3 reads CASSSRDRGSFEQYF. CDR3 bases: TGTGCCAGCAGCTCCCGGGACAGGGGTTCTTTCGAGCAGTACTTC.

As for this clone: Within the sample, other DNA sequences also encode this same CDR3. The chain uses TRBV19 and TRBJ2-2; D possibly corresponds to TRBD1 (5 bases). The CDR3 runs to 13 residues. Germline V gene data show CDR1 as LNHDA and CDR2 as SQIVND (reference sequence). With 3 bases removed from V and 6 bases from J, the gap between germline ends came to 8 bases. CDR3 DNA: TGTGCCAGTAGTATCTCAGGGTCCGGGGAGCTGTTTTTT. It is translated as CASSISGSGELFF.

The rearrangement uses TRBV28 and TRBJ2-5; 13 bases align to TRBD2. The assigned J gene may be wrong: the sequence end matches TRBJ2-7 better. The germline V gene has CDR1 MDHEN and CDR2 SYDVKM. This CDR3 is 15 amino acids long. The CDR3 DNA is TGTGCCAGCACCTTACTAGCGGGAGGGCCCTCCGAGCAGTACTTC. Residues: CASTLLAGGPSEQYF.

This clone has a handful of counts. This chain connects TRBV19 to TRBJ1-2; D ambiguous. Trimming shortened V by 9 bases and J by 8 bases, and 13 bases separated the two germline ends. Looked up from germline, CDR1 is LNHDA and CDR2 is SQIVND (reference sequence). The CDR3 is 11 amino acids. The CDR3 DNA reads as TGTGCCAGCAGGTTCGGAGGAGGCTACACCTTC. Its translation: CASRFGGGYTF.

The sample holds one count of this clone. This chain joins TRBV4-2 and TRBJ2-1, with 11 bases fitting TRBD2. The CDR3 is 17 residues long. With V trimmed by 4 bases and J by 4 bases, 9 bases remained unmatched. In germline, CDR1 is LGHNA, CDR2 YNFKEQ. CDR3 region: CASSPHSGTSGYNEQFF. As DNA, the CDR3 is TGTGCCAGCAGCCCACATTCCGGGACTAGCGGATACAATGAGCAGTTCTTC.

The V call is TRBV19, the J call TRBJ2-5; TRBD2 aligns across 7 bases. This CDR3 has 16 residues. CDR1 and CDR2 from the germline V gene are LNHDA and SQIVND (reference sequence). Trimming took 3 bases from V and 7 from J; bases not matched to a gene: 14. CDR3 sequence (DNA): TGTGCCAGTAGTATTTCCTGGACTAGTGGGGCGGGGACCCAGTACTTC. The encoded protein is CASSISWTSGAGTQYF. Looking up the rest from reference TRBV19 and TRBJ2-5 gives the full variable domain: DGGITQSPKYLFRKEGQNVTLSCEQNLNHDAMYWYRQDPGQGLRLIYYSQIVNDFQKGDIAEGYSVSREKKESFPLTVTSAQKNPTAFYLCASSISWTSGAGTQYFGPGTRLLVL.

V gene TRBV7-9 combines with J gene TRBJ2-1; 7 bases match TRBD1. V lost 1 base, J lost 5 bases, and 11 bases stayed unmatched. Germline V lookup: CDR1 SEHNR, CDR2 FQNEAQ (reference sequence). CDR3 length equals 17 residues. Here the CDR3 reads CASSLGPFTGVNNEQFF. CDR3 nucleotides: TGTGCCAGCAGCTTAGGCCCATTTACAGGGGTGAACAATGAGCAGTTCTTC.

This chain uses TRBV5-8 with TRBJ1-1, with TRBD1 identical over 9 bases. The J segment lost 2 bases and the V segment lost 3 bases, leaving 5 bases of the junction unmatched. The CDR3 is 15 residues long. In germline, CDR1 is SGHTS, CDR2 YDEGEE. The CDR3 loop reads CASSSWTGVNTEAFF. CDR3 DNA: TGTGCCAGCAGCTCGTGGACAGGGGTCAACACTGAAGCTTTCTTT.

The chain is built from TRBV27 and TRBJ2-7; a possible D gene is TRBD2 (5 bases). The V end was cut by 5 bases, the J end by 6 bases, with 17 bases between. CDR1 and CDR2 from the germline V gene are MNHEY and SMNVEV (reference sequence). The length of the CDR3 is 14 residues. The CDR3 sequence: CASSPRNLRGEQYF. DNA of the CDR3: TGTGCCAGCAGTCCCCGTAATCTTCGGGGCGAGCAGTACTTC.

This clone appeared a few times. In DNA, the CDR3 is TGCGCCACCACAGGGGATAATGGCTACACCTTC. It codes for CATTGDNGYTF. The J gene is TRBJ1-2, the V gene TRBV4-1; 7 bases agree with TRBD1. V lost 10 bases and J lost 6; bases outside the gene matches: 5. The germline gives CDR1 MGHRA, CDR2 YSYEKL. The length of the CDR3 is 11 residues.

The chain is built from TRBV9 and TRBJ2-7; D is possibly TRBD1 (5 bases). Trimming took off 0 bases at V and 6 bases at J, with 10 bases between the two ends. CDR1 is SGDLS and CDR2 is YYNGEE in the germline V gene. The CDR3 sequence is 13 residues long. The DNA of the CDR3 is TGTGCCAGCAGCGTAGCTACCAGGGCCGAGCAGTACTTC. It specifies CASSVATRAEQYF.

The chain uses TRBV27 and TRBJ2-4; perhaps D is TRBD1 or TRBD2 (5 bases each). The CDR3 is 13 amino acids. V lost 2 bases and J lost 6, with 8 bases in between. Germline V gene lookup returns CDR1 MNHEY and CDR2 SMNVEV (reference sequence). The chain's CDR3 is CASSLDGGNIQYF. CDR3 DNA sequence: TGTGCCAGCAGTTTAGATGGGGGAAACATTCAGTACTTC.